This T cell receptor beta chain was sequenced during a study of blood T cell repertoires in COVID-19. Study overall: Sites in the United States, Italy and Spain provided acute and convalescent COVID-19 samples. The cDNA or gDNA used as material had been derived from T cells, B-cell-depleted T cells, or PBMCs.

Under the authors' procedure: Estimated nucleated cell counts came from reference gene primer amplification. Profiled with immunoSEQ multiplex PCR; TCRdb holds only in-frame clones, not every one. Clonal size and the V and J genes are those of that table, whereas D and trimming came from the DNA. The sample comprises around 99,000 clones, 80% of which are singletons, and around 4.5% rests with the top ten. Looked up from germline, CDR1 is LGHDT and CDR2 is YNNKEL (reference sequence). The CDR3 loop spans 13 amino acids. Trimming stripped 5 bases from V and 2 bases from J, with 7 bases between. What was sequenced was peripheral blood. The gene calls are TRBV3-1 (or the pseudogene TRBV3-2) and TRBJ1-3; TRBD1 is a possible D gene (5 bases). This receptor was obtained from a man between 70 and 80 years old with acute or convalescent COVID-19. Here the CDR3 DNA reads TGTGCCAGCAGCTCGACAGCTGGAAACACCATATATTTT. Protein: CASSSTAGNTIYF.